This T cell receptor (beta chain) came from a study of blood T cells in healthy people across ages. A word on this clonotype: Its cognate antigen is unknown.

Every donor contributed 7.5 to 10 milliliters of peripheral blood by blood draw. A second PCR of 7 to 11 cycles used a sample-barcoded 5' primer and a J-beta primer mix. One entry per CDR3 protein, called by TCRdb with MiXCR from the 5' RACE reads. The sample holds hundreds of thousands of distinct CDR3 sequences, 25% to 35% seen once. Study observations and caveats: More naive CD4+ cells and higher diversity marked long-lived donors relative to aged donors.

The CDR3 runs to 15 residues. Per the germline V gene, CDR1 is SGHTA and CDR2 is FQGNSA. Trimming cost V 5 bases and J 0 bases, with 11 bases left between them. This TCR was sampled from an elderly woman in good health. The J gene is TRBJ1-5, the V gene TRBV7-2, with D uncertain. Sequencing was carried out using blood. CDR3 loop: CASSGPPGSNQPQHF. CDR3 DNA sequence: TGTGCCAGCAGCGGCCCTCCAGGTAGCAATCAGCCCCAGCATTTT. The complete variable domain, with remaining parts taken from reference TRBV7-2 and TRBJ1-5, reads GAGVSQSPSNKVTEKGKDVELRCDPISGHTALYWYRQSLGQGLEFLIYFQGNSAPDKSGLPSDRFSAERTGGSVSTLTIQRTQQEDSAVYLCASSGPPGSNQPQHFGDGTRLSIL.